Listed below are T cell receptor beta chains from one sample, sequenced in a study of metastatic and nonmetastatic thyroid tumors. Via MiXCR, TCRdb re-called the PCR reads. The sample yields tens of thousands of clones, 14% to 15% seen once. The specimen sequenced was blood. The receptor source for this set is a female donor with papillary thyroid cancer or a benign thyroid nodule (not recorded which). Some clones in this sample may be carry-over from other donors' samples. Both conserved end residues are part of each CDR3. A D gene is named only where the DNA matches it firmly. Rows may omit the clone size; those that give it use once, few, many or a size class.

CDR3: CASRRGQYNEQFF
DNA: TGTGCCAGCAGGAGGGGACAATACAATGAGCAGTTCTTC
D: .
V: TRBV6-2/TRBV6-3
J: TRBJ2-1
size: many

CDR3: CASSEPGQPNYDYTF
DNA: TGTGCCAGCAGTGAACCTGGACAGCCTAACTATGACTACACCTTC
D: .
V: TRBV6-1
J: TRBJ1-2
size: many

CDR3: CASSLGQGNSGANVLTF
DNA: TGTGCCAGCAGTTTAGGGCAGGGGAACTCTGGGGCCAACGTCCTGACTTTC
D: .
V: TRBV27
J: TRBJ2-6
size: many

CDR3: CASSFAPGQGGSYEQYF
DNA: TGTGCCAGCAGCTTTGCCCCGGGCCAAGGGGGCTCCTACGAGCAGTACTTC
D: .
V: TRBV5-4
J: TRBJ2-7
size: many

CDR3: CASQVPAKGNTIYF
DNA: TGTGCCAGCCAGGTCCCAGCAAAAGGAAACACCATATATTTT
D: .
V: TRBV6-1
J: TRBJ1-3
size: many

CDR3: CASSLVISRAQETQYF
DNA: TGTGCCAGCAGCCTGGTAATTTCCAGGGCACAAGAGACCCAGTACTTC
D: .
V: TRBV4-2
J: TRBJ2-5
size: few

CDR3: CASKRNYEQYF
DNA: TGCGCCAGCAAGAGGAACTACGAGCAGTACTTC
D: .
V: TRBV10-2
J: TRBJ2-7
size: many

CDR3: CATRRDPNYGYTF
DNA: TGTGCCACCCGCCGGGACCCTAACTATGGCTACACCTTC
D: .
V: TRBV28
J: TRBJ1-2
size: few

CDR3: CASSLWGTALEEQYF
DNA: TGTGCCAGCAGTTTATGGGGGACAGCCCTTGAAGAGCAGTACTTC
D: TRBD1
V: TRBV27
J: TRBJ2-7
size: .

CDR3: CASSFNMDQPQHF
DNA: TGTGCCAGCAGCTTTAATATGGATCAGCCCCAGCATTTT
D: .
V: TRBV7-2
J: TRBJ1-5
size: many

CDR3: CAWSVLTGAEAFF
DNA: TGTGCCTGGAGTGTACTGACAGGGGCTGAAGCTTTCTTT
D: TRBD1
V: TRBV30
J: TRBJ1-1
size: many

CDR3: CASSLEGSSGNTIYF
DNA: TGCGCCAGCAGCTTGGAGGGGAGCTCTGGAAACACCATATATTTT
D: .
V: TRBV5-1
J: TRBJ1-3
size: many

CDR3: CASSSFPSNQPQHF
DNA: TGTGCCAGCAGTTCTTTCCCAAGCAATCAGCCCCAGCATTTT
D: .
V: TRBV6-1
J: TRBJ1-5
size: many

CDR3: CASSSFEGDGELFF
DNA: TGTGCCAGCAGCTCCTTCGAGGGAGACGGGGAGCTGTTTTTT
D: .
V: TRBV11-2
J: TRBJ2-2
size: many

CDR3: CASLPADRGLQPQHF
DNA: TGTGCCAGCTTGCCTGCCGACAGGGGGCTTCAGCCCCAGCATTTT
D: TRBD1
V: TRBV18
J: TRBJ1-5
size: many

CDR3: CASSGHADTQYF
DNA: TGTGCCAGCAGCGGTCACGCAGATACGCAGTATTTT
D: .
V: TRBV7-9
J: TRBJ2-3
size: many

CDR3: CAFGQSGNTIYF
DNA: TGTGCCTTTGGACAGTCTGGAAACACCATATATTTT
D: .
V: TRBV30
J: TRBJ1-3
size: many

CDR3: CASSSRGGGYTF
DNA: TGTGCCAGCAGTTCACGTGGCGGTGGCTACACCTTC
D: .
V: TRBV6-2/TRBV6-3
J: TRBJ1-2
size: few

CDR3: CASSYWGLASGGTYEQYF
DNA: TGTGCCAGCAGTTATTGGGGCCTTGCGAGCGGGGGGACCTACGAGCAGTACTTC
D: TRBD2
V: TRBV6-6
J: TRBJ2-7
size: many

CDR3: CAIRDSMNTEAFF
DNA: TGTGCCATCAGGGACAGTATGAACACTGAAGCTTTCTTT
D: TRBD1
V: TRBV12-3/TRBV12-4
J: TRBJ1-1
size: few

CDR3: CASSYADTQYF
DNA: TGTGCCAGCAGTTATGCAGATACGCAGTATTTT
D: .
V: TRBV11-2
J: TRBJ2-3
size: many

CDR3: CASSGGGTDTQYF
DNA: TGTGCCAGCAGTGGTGGGGGCACAGATACGCAGTATTTT
D: .
V: TRBV2
J: TRBJ2-3
size: many

CDR3: CASSLPPTSGQGNNSPLHF
DNA: TGTGCCAGCAGTTTACCCCCCACCTCCGGACAGGGTAATAATTCACCCCTCCACTTT
D: TRBD1
V: TRBV28
J: TRBJ1-6
size: many

CDR3: CASSRQGDNSPLHF
DNA: TGTGCCAGCAGCCGACAGGGGGATAATTCACCCCTCCACTTT
D: TRBD1
V: TRBV3-1
J: TRBJ1-6
size: many

CDR3: CASSLRGEQYF
DNA: TGTGCCAGCAGCCTTCGCGGGGAGCAGTACTTC
D: .
V: TRBV7-9
J: TRBJ2-7
size: many

CDR3: CASSDNRYSSYNDQFF
DNA: TGTGCCAGTAGCGACAACAGGTATAGCTCCTACAATGATCAGTTCTTC
D: .
V: TRBV4-2
J: TRBJ2-1
size: once

CDR3: CATSDSKETQYF
DNA: TGTGCCACCAGTGACTCGAAAGAGACCCAGTACTTC
D: .
V: TRBV24-1
J: TRBJ2-5
size: many

CDR3: CASSYRPGSDTQYF
DNA: TGTGCCAGCAGTTACAGGCCGGGATCGGATACGCAGTATTTT
D: .
V: TRBV6-6
J: TRBJ2-3
size: many

CDR3: CASSDSAGGAGEMFF
DNA: TGTGCCAGCAGTGACTCAGCGGGGGGGGCCGGGGAGATGTTTTTT
D: TRBD2
V: TRBV6-4
J: TRBJ2-2
size: few

CDR3: CASSLDGPGAQETQYF
DNA: TGCGCCAGCAGCTTGGATGGTCCGGGGGCCCAAGAGACCCAGTACTTC
D: .
V: TRBV5-1
J: TRBJ2-5
size: many

CDR3: CASSPPGTGTEQYF
DNA: TGCGCCAGCAGCCCCCCCGGGACAGGGACCGAGCAGTACTTC
D: TRBD1
V: TRBV4-1
J: TRBJ2-7
size: .

CDR3: CASSPSRGGTGETQYF
DNA: TGCGCCAGCAGCCCCTCCCGGGGGGGGACAGGAGAGACCCAGTACTTC
D: .
V: TRBV4-1
J: TRBJ2-5
size: few

CDR3: CASSLEGREGETQYF
DNA: TGTGCTAGCAGCTTAGAGGGCAGGGAGGGCGAGACCCAGTACTTC
D: TRBD2
V: TRBV7-7
J: TRBJ2-5
size: many

CDR3: CASSLQTSGGGAQYGYTF
DNA: TGCGCCAGCAGCCTCCAGACCTCGGGGGGGGGGGCGCAGTATGGCTACACCTTC
D: .
V: TRBV4-1
J: TRBJ1-2
size: many

CDR3: CASSYLGGPQHF
DNA: TGTGCCAGCAGTTACTTAGGAGGTCCACAGCATTTT
D: .
V: TRBV6-6
J: TRBJ1-5
size: .

CDR3: CASRQGTGWRSNQPQHF
DNA: TGTGCCAGCAGACAGGGGACAGGGTGGAGGAGCAATCAGCCCCAGCATTTT
D: TRBD1
V: TRBV11-2
J: TRBJ1-5
size: many

CDR3: CASSLEGWPQHF
DNA: TGTGCCAGCAGCTTGGAAGGGTGGCCCCAGCATTTT
D: .
V: TRBV7-9
J: TRBJ1-5
size: many

CDR3: CASRDPPGCYTF
DNA: TGTGCCAGCAGGGACCCCCCTGGGTGCTACACCTTC
D: .
V: TRBV6-1
J: TRBJ1-2
size: few

CDR3: CASSSRLEETQYF
DNA: TGTGCCAGCAGCTCACGACTTGAAGAGACCCAGTACTTC
D: .
V: TRBV7-9
J: TRBJ2-5
size: .

CDR3: CARTIRRCNQPQHF
DNA: TGTGCCAGAACCATCAGACGATGCAATCAGCCCCAGCATTTT
D: .
V: TRBV2
J: TRBJ1-5
size: many

CDR3: CASSQDWKGGQPQHF
DNA: TGCGCCAGCAGCCAAGATTGGAAGGGTGGACAGCCCCAGCATTTT
D: .
V: TRBV4-1
J: TRBJ1-5
size: many

CDR3: CSALEGQSNQPQHF
DNA: TGCAGTGCCCTAGAGGGACAGTCCAATCAGCCCCAGCATTTT
D: TRBD1
V: TRBV20-1
J: TRBJ1-5
size: many

CDR3: CASSENGPSPLHF
DNA: TGCGCCAGCAGTGAGAACGGACCTTCACCCCTCCACTTT
D: .
V: TRBV10-1
J: TRBJ1-6
size: many

CDR3: CSAVNDDYEQYF
DNA: TGCAGTGCCGTTAACGATGACTACGAGCAGTACTTC
D: .
V: TRBV20-1
J: TRBJ2-7
size: .

CDR3: CASSLGTDSSEALF
DNA: TGTGCCAGTAGTTTAGGGACAGATTCGTCTGAAGCTTTATTT
D: TRBD1
V: TRBV19
J: TRBJ1-1
size: few

CDR3: CATNRYTEALF
DNA: TGTGCCACCAACAGGTACACTGAAGCTCTCTTT
D: .
V: TRBV6-1
J: TRBJ1-1
size: .

CDR3: CASSSAMTDNTEAFF
DNA: TGTGCCAGCAGCTCAGCGATGACAGATAACACTGAGGCTTTCTTT
D: .
V: TRBV7-9
J: TRBJ1-1
size: .

CDR3: CASSLAGQGGTEAFF
DNA: TGTGCCAGCAGCTTGGCCGGACAGGGGGGCACTGAAGCTTTCTTT
D: TRBD1
V: TRBV5-8
J: TRBJ1-1
size: many

CDR3: CASSQPDRGAEAFF
DNA: TGTGCCAGCAGCCAACCGGACAGGGGGGCTGAAGCTTTCTTT
D: TRBD1
V: TRBV4-2
J: TRBJ1-1
size: many

CDR3: CTSSQDGRYTF
DNA: TGTACCAGCAGCCAAGATGGGCGCTACACCTTC
D: .
V: TRBV14
J: TRBJ1-2
size: many

CDR3: CTSSQGRNTEAFF
DNA: TGCACCAGCAGCCAGGGAAGGAACACTGAAGCTTTCTTT
D: .
V: TRBV4-1
J: TRBJ1-1
size: .

CDR3: CASSLGRVSTEAFF
DNA: TGTGCCAGCAGCTTGGGGAGGGTGAGCACTGAAGCTTTCTTT
D: .
V: TRBV5-5
J: TRBJ1-1
size: .

CDR3: CASSELAGSKGNEQFF
DNA: TGCGCCAGCAGTGAGTTAGCGGGTTCAAAGGGCAATGAGCAGTTCTTC
D: TRBD2
V: TRBV10-2
J: TRBJ2-1
size: many

CDR3: CATSDPGHRVPANTGELFF
DNA: TGTGCCACCAGTGATCCCGGCCACAGGGTCCCCGCGAACACCGGGGAGCTGTTTTTT
D: .
V: TRBV24-1
J: TRBJ2-2
size: many

CDR3: CASSRIGCYISYEQYF
DNA: TGTGCCAGCAGCCGAATTGGGTGCTACATCTCCTACGAGCAGTACTTC
D: .
V: TRBV2
J: TRBJ2-7
size: few